What follows are 3 T cell receptor beta chains derived from one specimen sequenced in a study of blood T cell repertoires in COVID-19. Some clones are missing from TCRdb's copy, which holds only in-frame ones; the method was immunoSEQ multiplex PCR. In the table there are nearly 200,000 clones, 84% of which are singletons. Material for sequencing was PBMCs or T cells enriched from blood (not recorded which). The receptors shown here come from a middle-aged man who had recovered from COVID-19.

This clone has a handful of counts. The V gene is TRBV5-5, the J gene TRBJ1-6, with D unresolved. The CDR3 runs 15 residues. V was pared by 2 bases and J by 10 bases, with 16 bases between. Per the germline V gene, CDR1 is SGHKS and CDR2 is YYEKEE (reference sequence). This CDR3 reads CASSFLDGVGSPLHF. Written as DNA, the CDR3 is TGTGCCAGCAGCTTCCTGGACGGGGTCGGATCACCCCTCCACTTT.

Only a few counts were recorded for this clone. The rearrangement links TRBV6-5 to TRBJ1-2, with a tentative D call TRBD1 (5 bases). The germline V gene has CDR1 MNHEY and CDR2 SVGAGI. V was trimmed by 4 bases and J by 4 bases, leaving 19 bases between them. This CDR3 has 16 amino acids. The CDR3 bases are TGTGCCAGCAGTTCCCAGACAGATTATGACTCCTATGGCTACACCTTC. Its protein product is CASSSQTDYDSYGYTF.

Note on this clone: Other DNA sequences from this sample encode an identical CDR3 as well. The chain joins TRBV4-2 to TRBJ2-7; TRBD1 aligns across 11 bases. The CDR3 is 15 residues long. Trimming at V came to 3 bases and at J to 5 bases, leaving 6 bases not matched to a gene. Germline CDR1 LGHNA, CDR2 YNFKEQ. CDR3 bases: TGTGCCAGCAGCCAGGTCGGACAGGGGGCCCACGAGCAGTACTTC. Its translation is CASSQVGQGAHEQYF.